This T cell receptor (beta chain) was recovered during a study of blood T cell repertoires in COVID-19. Looking at the study overall: Samples came from the United States, Italy and Spain, spanning acute and convalescent COVID-19.

In the authors' workflow: Estimated nucleated cell counts came from reference gene primer amplification. This table comes from immunoSEQ multiplex PCR, and its TCRdb copy is limited to in-frame clones, with some not included. That table gives V, J and clone size, and the DNA gave D and trimming. The sample includes about 170,000 clones, 85% of them seen just once. V was clipped by 6 bases and J by 3 bases; unmatched bases: 7. The CDR3 spans 15 residues. CDR1 and CDR2 from the germline V gene are MNHNY and SVGAGI (reference sequence). Sequenced sample: peripheral blood. V gene TRBV6-6 combines with J gene TRBJ1-5; TRBD1 matches at 8 bases. The sequence was collected from a woman aged 80 or older with COVID-19, enrolled during active disease. The CDR3 region is CASSPGQGDNQPQHF. In DNA form, the CDR3 reads TGTGCCAGCAGCCCCGGACAGGGCGACAATCAGCCCCAGCATTTT.